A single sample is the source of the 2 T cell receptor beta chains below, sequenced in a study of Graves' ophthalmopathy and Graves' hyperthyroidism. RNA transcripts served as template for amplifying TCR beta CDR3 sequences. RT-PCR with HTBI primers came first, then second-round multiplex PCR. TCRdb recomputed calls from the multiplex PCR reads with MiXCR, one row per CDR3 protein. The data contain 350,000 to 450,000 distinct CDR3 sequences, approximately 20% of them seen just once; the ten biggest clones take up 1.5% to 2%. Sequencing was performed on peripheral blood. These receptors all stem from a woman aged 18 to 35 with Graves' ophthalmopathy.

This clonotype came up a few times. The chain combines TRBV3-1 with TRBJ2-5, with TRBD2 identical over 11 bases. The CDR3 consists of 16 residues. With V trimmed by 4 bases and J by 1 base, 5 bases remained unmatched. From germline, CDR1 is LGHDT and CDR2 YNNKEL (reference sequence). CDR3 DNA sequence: TGTGCCAGCAGCCGTACTAGCGGGGGATTCCAAGAGACCCAGTACTTC. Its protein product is CASSRTSGGFQETQYF.

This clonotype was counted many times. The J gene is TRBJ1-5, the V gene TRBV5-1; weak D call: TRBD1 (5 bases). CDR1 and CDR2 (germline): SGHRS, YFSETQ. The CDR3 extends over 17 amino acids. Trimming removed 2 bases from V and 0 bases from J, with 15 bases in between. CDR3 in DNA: TGCGCCAGCAGCTTCGGGACGTTAAGTAATAGCAATCAGCCCCAGCATTTT. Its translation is CASSFGTLSNSNQPQHF.